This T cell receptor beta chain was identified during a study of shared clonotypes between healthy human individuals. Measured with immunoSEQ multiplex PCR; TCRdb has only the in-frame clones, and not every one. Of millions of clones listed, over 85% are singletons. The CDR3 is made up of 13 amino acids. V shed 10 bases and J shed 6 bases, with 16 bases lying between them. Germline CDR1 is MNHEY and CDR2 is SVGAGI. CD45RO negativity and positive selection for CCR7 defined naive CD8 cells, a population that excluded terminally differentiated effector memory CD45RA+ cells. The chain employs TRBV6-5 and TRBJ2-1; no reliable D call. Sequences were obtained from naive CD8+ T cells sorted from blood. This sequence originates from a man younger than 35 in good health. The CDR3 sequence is CATTRPGFNEQFF. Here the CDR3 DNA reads TGTGCCACCACCCGGCCTGGATTCAATGAGCAGTTCTTC.